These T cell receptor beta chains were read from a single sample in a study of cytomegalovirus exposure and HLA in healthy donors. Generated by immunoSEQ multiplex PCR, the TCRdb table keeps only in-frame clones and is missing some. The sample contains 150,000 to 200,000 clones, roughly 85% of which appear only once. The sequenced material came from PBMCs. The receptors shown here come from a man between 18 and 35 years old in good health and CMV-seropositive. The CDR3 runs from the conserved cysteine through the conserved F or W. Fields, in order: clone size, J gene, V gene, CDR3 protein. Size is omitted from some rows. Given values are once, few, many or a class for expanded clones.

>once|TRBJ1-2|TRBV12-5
CASGFGTGQGESYGYTF
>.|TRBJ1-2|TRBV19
CASTLGTADYGYTF
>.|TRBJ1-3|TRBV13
CASSVRQGQVSGNTIYF
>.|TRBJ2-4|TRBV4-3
CASSRGQGSKNIQYF
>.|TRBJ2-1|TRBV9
CASSPRGLYNEQFF
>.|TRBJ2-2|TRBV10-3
CATRDSPNTGELFF
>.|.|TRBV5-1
CASSLGPSGDYEQYF
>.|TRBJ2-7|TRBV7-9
CSSSPRGATFYEQYF
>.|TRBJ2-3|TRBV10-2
CTSRPGSTDTQYF
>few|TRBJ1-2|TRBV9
CASSPLPSAGAGGYTF
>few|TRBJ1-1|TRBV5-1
CASSLDGRNTEAFF
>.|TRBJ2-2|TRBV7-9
CAQGQQNTGELFF
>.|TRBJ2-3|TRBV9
CASAGGTSGGAFTDTQYF
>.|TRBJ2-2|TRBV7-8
CASNPYRDRGTGELFF
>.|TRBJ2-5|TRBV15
CATSRDFWGVETQYF
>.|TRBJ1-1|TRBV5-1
CASRYGGRGTEAFF
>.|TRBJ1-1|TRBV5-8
CASSSSKTGRTEAFF
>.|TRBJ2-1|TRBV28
CASSIPRTTSDGEQFF
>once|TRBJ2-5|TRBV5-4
CASSLGTGAYQETQYF